This TCR beta chain was identified in a study of naive and memory T cell subsets. This clonotype has at least ten counts. For blood and skin samples, reverse transcription used TCR alpha and beta constant primers. TCRdb redid the calling of the 5' RACE reads with MiXCR, one entry per CDR3 protein. This table holds 20,000 to 25,000 distinct CDR3 sequences, roughly 4% found once. The CDR3 has 14 amino acids. The V segment lost 7 bases and the J segment 6 bases; nucleotides outside the gene matches: 6. Germline V gene sequence: CDR1 ENHRY, CDR2 SYGVKD. Whole blood, roughly 2.6 ml, came from adult healthy volunteers. A UMI-containing oligonucleotide was joined by 3' ligation to the TCR cDNA template.

V is TRBV10-3 and J is TRBJ2-1; 10 positions agree with TRBD2. This TCR was recovered from a male donor in good health. CDR3 protein: CAITSGGASNEQFF. CDR3 bases: TGTGCCATCACGAGCGGGGGGGCCAGCAATGAGCAGTTCTTC.